These T cell receptor beta chains were read from a single sample in a study of T cell responses to AZD1222 COVID-19 vaccine. TCRdb's copy holds only in-frame clones and misses some; the assay was immunoSEQ multiplex PCR. The data hold tens of thousands of clones, with approximately 85% observed a single time. Sequencing was performed on peripheral blood, taken on day 0 of AZD1222 vaccination. The receptors come from an adult in good health. The CDR3 runs from the conserved cysteine through the conserved F or W. D genes are given only for firm matches. Clone size appears in some rows only: once, few, many, or a class for an expanded clone.

>NA|TRBV14|TRBJ1-1|TRBD1
CASSLHRGGTEAFF
TGTGCCAGCAGCCTACACAGGGGAGGCACTGAAGCTTTCTTT
>NA|TRBV11-2|TRBJ1-1|NA
CASSLGPQLAFF
TGTGCCAGCAGCTTGGGACCCCAACTGGCTTTCTTT
>few|TRBV28|TRBJ1-2|TRBD1
CASMLYRGGYTF
TGTGCCAGCATGCTCTACAGGGGTGGCTACACCTTC
>few|TRBV15|TRBJ1-4|NA
CATSRNFNEKLFF
TGTGCCACCAGCAGGAACTTTAATGAAAAACTGTTTTTT
>NA|TRBV4-1|TRBJ2-7|NA
CASSQGTGNYEQYF
TGCGCCAGCAGCCAGGGTACAGGGAACTACGAGCAGTACTTC
>NA|TRBV11-3|TRBJ1-4|NA
CASSVRGQGQPRLKLFF
TGTGCCAGCAGCGTACGCGGGCAGGGGCAACCGAGGTTAAAACTGTTTTTT
>NA|TRBV6-1|TRBJ2-1|NA
CASSESRWGGLGSYNEQFF
TGTGCCAGCAGTGAAAGCAGGTGGGGGGGCCTCGGGTCCTACAATGAGCAGTTCTTC
>NA|TRBV7-8|TRBJ2-7|NA
CASSLARGEYEQYF
TGTGCCAGCAGCTTAGCGAGGGGGGAGTACGAGCAGTACTTC
>NA|TRBV2|TRBJ1-3|TRBD1
CASTRGQGFNTIYF
TGTGCCAGCACGAGGGGACAGGGATTTAACACCATATATTTT
>NA|TRBV4-1|TRBJ2-7|TRBD2
CASSQEGGISSYEQYF
TGCGCCAGCAGCCAAGAGGGGGGGATCAGCTCCTACGAGCAGTACTTC
>NA|TRBV28|TRBJ1-5|TRBD1
CASSLGTGPSNQPQHF
TGTGCCAGCAGTCTCGGGACAGGGCCTAGCAATCAGCCCCAGCATTTT
>once|TRBV3-1/TRBV3-2|TRBJ2-5|TRBD1
CASSRGQLVETQYF
TGTGCCAGCAGTAGGGGGCAATTGGTCGAGACCCAGTACTTC
>NA|TRBV6-5|TRBJ1-4|NA
CASSPRFATNEKLFF
TGTGCCAGCAGTCCTCGCTTTGCAACTAATGAAAAACTGTTTTTT
>NA|TRBV7-8|TRBJ2-1|TRBD1
CASSLAGQSYNEQFF
TGTGCCAGCAGCTTAGCGGGACAGTCCTACAATGAGCAGTTCTTC
>NA|TRBV2|TRBJ1-4|NA
CASAQTGEKLFF
TGTGCCAGCGCGCAGACGGGTGAAAAACTGTTTTTT